This T cell receptor (beta chain) was captured in a study of T cell repertoires in cytomegalovirus infection. In TCRdb, the reads were re-called with MiXCR into one record per CDR3 protein. The sample has about 700,000 distinct CDR3 sequences, roughly 33% seen once. Regarding this clonotype: Its antigen is not identified.

Trimming cost V 8 bases and J 0 bases, with 19 bases left between them. The CDR3 totals 16 residues. Germline V gene data show CDR1 as MDHEN and CDR2 as SYDVKM. General study findings and limits: Totalled public TCR beta family frequency picked out people who carried CMV plus the relevant HLA.

The input for sequencing was cultured PBMCs, taken from culture after CMV antigen stimulation. V and J are TRBV28 and TRBJ1-1; a possible D gene is TRBD1 (6 bases). The TCR sequence derives from a human donor in good health (CMV status not recorded). Some clones in this sample may be carry-over from other donors' samples. CDR3 amino acids: CASSPGGPVMNTEAFF. DNA for the CDR3: TGTGCCAGCTCCCCGGGGGGGCCAGTCATGAACACTGAAGCTTTCTTT.